This T cell receptor (beta chain) stems from a study of T cell repertoires and Cas9 in healthy adults. Study-wide background: Characterization of SpCas9-reactive CD4 and CD8 T cells covered multi-effector potency, cytotoxicity and lineage.

V shed 7 bases, J shed 6 bases, and the junction held 8 bases outside the gene matches. CDR3 length equals 13 residues. Germline V gene lookup returns CDR1 GTSNPN and CDR2 SVGIG (reference sequence). The protocol was immunoSEQ multiplex PCR, while the TCRdb copy is restricted to in-frame clones and leaves out a portion. The repertoire has 11,000 to 15,000 clones, 75% to 90% of them found once; the top ten carry about 1.6%. Broader study findings: In vitro, SpCas9-reactive Tregs were reported to curb effector T cell proliferation and function.

Comment on this clone: Antigen specificity is unknown.

This chain joins TRBV30 and TRBJ2-2; 7 bases line up with TRBD2. Sequencing used Tregs (CD4+, CD25+, CD127-, CD137-, CD154-) from PBMCs; culture status not recorded. This TCR was sampled from a human donor in good health. CDR3 DNA: TGTGCCTACCTAGGGAGGGGCGCCGGGGAGCTGTTTTTT. As protein: CAYLGRGAGELFF.